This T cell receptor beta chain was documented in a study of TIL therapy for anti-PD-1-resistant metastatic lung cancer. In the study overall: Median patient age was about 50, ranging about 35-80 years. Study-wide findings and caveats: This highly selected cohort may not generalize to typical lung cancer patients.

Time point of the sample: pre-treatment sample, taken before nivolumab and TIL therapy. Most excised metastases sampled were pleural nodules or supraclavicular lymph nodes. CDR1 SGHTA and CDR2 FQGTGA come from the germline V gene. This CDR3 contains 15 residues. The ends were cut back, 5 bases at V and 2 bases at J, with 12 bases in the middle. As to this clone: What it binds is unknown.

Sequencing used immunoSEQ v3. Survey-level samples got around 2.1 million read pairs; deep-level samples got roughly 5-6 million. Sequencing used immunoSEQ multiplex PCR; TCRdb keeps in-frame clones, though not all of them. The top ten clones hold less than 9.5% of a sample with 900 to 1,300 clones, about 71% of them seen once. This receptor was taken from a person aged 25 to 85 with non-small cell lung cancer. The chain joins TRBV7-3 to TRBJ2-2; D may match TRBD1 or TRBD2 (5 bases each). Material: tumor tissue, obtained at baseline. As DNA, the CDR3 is TGTGCCAGCAGCGGGACCCGACCAAACACCGGGGAGCTGTTTTTT. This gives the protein CASSGTRPNTGELFF.